This TCR beta chain was captured by sequencing in a study of blood T cell repertoires in COVID-19. For the study at large: The cDNA or gDNA used as material had been derived from T cells, B-cell-depleted T cells, or PBMCs.

CDR1 SQVTM and CDR2 ANQGSEA come from the germline V gene. CDR3 length: 12 amino acids. V was pared by 6 bases and J by 6 bases, with 6 bases of the junction left unmatched. Authors' methods: How many nucleated cells were present was estimated from reference gene primer amplification. Method: immunoSEQ multiplex PCR; TCRdb's copy keeps in-frame clones and lacks some. V and J calls and clone size come straight from that table; D and trimming were deduced from the DNA. The repertoire includes around 200,000 clones, about 86% of them detected once, and 6.2% sits in the top ten. The V and J genes are TRBV29-1 and TRBJ1-2; 8 nucleotides align to TRBD1. The sequence derives from a man aged 60 to 75 who had recovered from COVID-19. The sample was peripheral blood. The DNA of the CDR3 is TGCAGCGTCCGGAGACAGGGGAATGGCTACACCTTC. Translating gives CSVRRQGNGYTF. Drawing the rest from reference TRBV29-1 and TRBJ1-2, the complete variable domain is SAVISQKPSRDICQRGTSLTIQCQVDSQVTMMFWYRQQPGQSLTLIATANQGSEATYESGFVIDKFPISRPNLTFSTLTVSNMSPEDSSIYLCSVRRQGNGYTFGSGTRLTVV.